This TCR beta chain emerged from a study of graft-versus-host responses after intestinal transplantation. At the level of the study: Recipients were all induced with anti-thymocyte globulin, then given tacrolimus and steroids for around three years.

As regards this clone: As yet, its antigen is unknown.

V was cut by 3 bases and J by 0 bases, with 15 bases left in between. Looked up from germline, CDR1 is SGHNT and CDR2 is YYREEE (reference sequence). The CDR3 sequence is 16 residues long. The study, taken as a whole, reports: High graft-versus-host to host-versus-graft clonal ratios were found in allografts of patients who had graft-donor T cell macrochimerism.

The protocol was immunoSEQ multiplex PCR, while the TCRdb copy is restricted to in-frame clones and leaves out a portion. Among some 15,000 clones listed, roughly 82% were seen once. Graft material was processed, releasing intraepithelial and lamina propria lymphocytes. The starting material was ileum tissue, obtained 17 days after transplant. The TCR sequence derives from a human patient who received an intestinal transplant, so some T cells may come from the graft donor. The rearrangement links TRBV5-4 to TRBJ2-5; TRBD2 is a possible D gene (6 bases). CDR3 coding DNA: TGTGCCAGCAGCTCACCTAGCGCAGCGTACCAAGAGACCCAGTACTTC. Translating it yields CASSSPSAAYQETQYF.